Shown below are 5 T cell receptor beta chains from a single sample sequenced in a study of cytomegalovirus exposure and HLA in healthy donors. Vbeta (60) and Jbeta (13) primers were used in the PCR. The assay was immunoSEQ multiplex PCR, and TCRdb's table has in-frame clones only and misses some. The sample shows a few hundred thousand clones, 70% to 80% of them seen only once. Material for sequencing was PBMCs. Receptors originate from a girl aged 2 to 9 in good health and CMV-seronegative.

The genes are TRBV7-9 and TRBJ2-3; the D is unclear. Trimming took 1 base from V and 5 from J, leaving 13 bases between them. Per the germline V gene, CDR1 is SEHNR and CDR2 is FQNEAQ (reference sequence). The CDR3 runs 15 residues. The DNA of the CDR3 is TGTGCCAGCAGCTTAGGACCGCCGAGGCGAGATACGCAGTATTTT. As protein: CASSLGPPRRDTQYF.

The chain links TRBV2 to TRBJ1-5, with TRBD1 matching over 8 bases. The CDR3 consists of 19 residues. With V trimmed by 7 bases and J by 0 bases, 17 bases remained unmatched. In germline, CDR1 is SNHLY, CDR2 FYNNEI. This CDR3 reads CASNRDRTLLDYSNQPQHF. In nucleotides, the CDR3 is TGTGCCAGCAATAGGGACAGGACCCTTCTTGACTATAGCAATCAGCCCCAGCATTTT.

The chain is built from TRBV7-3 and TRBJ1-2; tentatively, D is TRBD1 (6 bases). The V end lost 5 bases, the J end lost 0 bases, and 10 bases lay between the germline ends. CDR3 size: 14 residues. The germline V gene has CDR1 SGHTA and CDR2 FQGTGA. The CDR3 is CASSPQGSNYGYTF. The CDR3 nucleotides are TGTGCCAGCAGCCCACAGGGTTCTAACTATGGCTACACCTTC.

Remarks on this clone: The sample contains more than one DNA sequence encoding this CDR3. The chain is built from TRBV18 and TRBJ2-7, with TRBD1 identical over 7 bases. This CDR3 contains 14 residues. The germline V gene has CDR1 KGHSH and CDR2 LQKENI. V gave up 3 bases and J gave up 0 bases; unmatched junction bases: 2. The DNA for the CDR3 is TGTGCCAGCTCACCGACAGGGAGCTCCTACGAGCAGTACTTC. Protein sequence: CASSPTGSSYEQYF.

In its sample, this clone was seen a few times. The CDR3 nucleotides read TGTGCCAGCAGTTACTCCGGGACAGGGACTGAAGCTTTCTTT. Its translation: CASSYSGTGTEAFF. V usage is TRBV6-5 and J usage is TRBJ1-1; 9 bases line up with TRBD1. The junction had 1 base not matched to a gene; V was cut back by 0 bases and J by 5 bases. Per the germline V gene, CDR1 is MNHEY and CDR2 is SVGAGI. There are 14 residues in the CDR3.